Detailed here is one TCR beta chain. The record originates from a study of T cell changes during pregnancy in multiple sclerosis. J lost 3 bases, V lost 6 bases, and 9 bases had no gene match. The CDR3 has 17 residues. In germline, CDR1 is MGHRA, CDR2 YSYEKL. Only in-frame clones appear in the TCRdb table, and some are missing; sequencing was by immunoSEQ multiplex PCR. The sample shows 100,000 or so clones, approximately 93% of them seen only once. V gene TRBV4-1 combines with J gene TRBJ2-3; TRBD2 agrees at 13 bases. The sequence derives from a female donor with multiple sclerosis, enrolled in a pregnancy study. Sample: peripheral blood, taken after pregnancy. CDR3 residues: CASSSPTSGGATDTQYF. As DNA, the CDR3 is TGCGCCAGCAGTTCACCCACTAGCGGGGGGGCAACAGATACGCAGTATTTT.